The entry below gives a single T cell receptor beta chain sequence along with its context. Its cognate antigen has yet to be identified. It has no much larger one-base neighbor in the sample; base qualities were not kept. The library was made by 5' RACE. TCRdb names Illumina HiSeq 2500 as the instrument used. A second PCR of about 7 to 12 cycles was performed with a sample-barcoded 5' primer and a J-beta primer mix. A unique molecular identifier was introduced onto each TCR beta cDNA molecule by a template-switch 5' adaptor carrying 12 random nucleotides. Each sample yielded at least 3 million CDR3-containing paired-end reads. First-strand cDNA synthesis was performed from all RNA using the Mint cDNA synthesis kit, with priming by a TRBC-specific oligonucleotide. Following uracil-DNA glycosylase treatment, a first 18-cycle PCR with universal primers M1SS and BC2_uni_R was performed on all cDNA. In the source study's methods: Each sample was normalized by randomly selecting 1 million high-quality reads, each carrying a distinct molecular identifier. Reads with shared molecular identifiers were discarded instead of being binned into consensus sequences. MiTCR, run with a Q25 quality threshold and the strictest error-elimination algorithm, handled CDR3 identification, clonotype clustering and error correction. A nonparametric unseen species model using Euler transformation provided a lower-bound estimate of total TCR beta diversity. TCRdb handled the public reads itself, with Q25 trimming in fastp and clone calling in MiXCR, and kept productive beta chains. Rows are combined by CDR3 protein, so each entry shows the most common genes and DNA. The V and J calls were determined by TCRdb, not by the authors. In all, the sample holds around 1,000,000 distinct CDR3 sequences, and around 25% of those were seen once. Of the sample, less than 0.75% falls within the top ten clones.

From its cysteine to its phenylalanine, the CDR3 spans 14 amino acids. Just CDR3 DNA is preserved here, 42 bases in frame from base 1. The junction carries 11 bases between V and J, which are trimmed by 3 bases and 5 bases respectively. The data were taken from a study of blood T cells in healthy people across ages (dated by TCRdb to between 2015 and 2017). Describing the broader study: In model experiments, template switching captured roughly one uniquely barcoded TCR beta cDNA molecule for every two T cells. For two donors (one aged 18 to 30 and one aged 80 or older), the study analyzed two additional independent replicas of 1 million unique cDNA reads from the same blood draw. Using deep sequencing normalized with unique cDNA molecular identifiers, the study measured how TCR beta repertoire diversity changes with age. The donors were split into four age groups: young (average around 15 years), middle-aged (roughly 42), aged (approximately 60) and long-lived (under 90).

The donors were roughly 39 Caucasian individuals from Russia, aged roughly 6 to 100 years, who were systemically healthy. Each donor gave around 9 milliliters of peripheral blood, collected into EDTA-treated Vacutainer tubes. PBMCs were isolated by Ficoll-Paque density-gradient centrifugation, with at least 6.5 million obtained per sample. Trizol reagent was used to extract total RNA from the PBMCs, yielding at least 6 micrograms per sample. For every donor, an aliquot of PBMCs went through flow cytometry to measure the percentages of naive CD45RAhigh/CD27high T cells. Overall study outcomes, separate from this receptor: Total diversity estimates from one million sequenced T cells were considered lower bounds and underestimates. Because the CMV infection status of the donors was unknown, age-related changes in expanded clonotypes may potentially have been confounded. There was a strong correlation between observed TCR beta diversity and the percentage of naive T cells measured by flow cytometry. Bulk unsorted PBMC profiling prevented conclusive comparison of naive and antigen-experienced compartments. The long-lived group showed more naive CD4+ T cells, fewer expanded clones and increased TCR diversity than the aged group, suggesting age selection. As age increased, observed TCR beta diversity per million T cells dropped in a roughly linear way, and a significant reduction was already evident by age 40.

These data were also reused for a study on T cells of mothers and their children. As the second paper documents: The donors were nine systemically healthy Caucasian individuals, made up of three mothers and their six children. cDNA synthesis used all of the extracted RNA, with approximately 1.4 ug of RNA in each 15 ul reaction. In the second PCR, the M1S primer added sample barcodes and 2-4 random nucleotides. Over 8 million TCR beta CDR3 reads were obtained for each mother, and millions of reads were obtained for each child. In both related and unrelated pairs, thymic selection shapes the output of TCR recombination in a similar way, with inherited differences having only a minor effect. Related mother-child pairs always showed normalized repertoire overlap that was slightly higher than in unrelated mother-child pairs, though the difference was never significant. No persistent microchimeric T cell clones were found, with a detection sensitivity of approximately 100 clones per million clonotypes. The study used deep NGS to compare TCR beta repertoires of mothers and children, seeking features distinguishing related mother-child pairs from unrelated individuals. On average, the children were roughly 10 +/- 4 years old, while the mothers were about 37 +/- 4 years old. After adapter ligation was performed with NEBNext reagents, the libraries were sequenced on an Illumina HiSeq 2000 with 100+100 nt paired-end reads. To avoid cross-contamination, the mother libraries and the child libraries were prepared a month apart and sequenced in separate runs. Each donor had between about 450,000 and 2,100,000 distinct TCR beta clonotypes identified. Naive TCR beta clonotypes were estimated from low-frequency clonotypes matched to each donor's FACS-determined naive share, without sorting.

The TCR sequence derives from a girl between 2 and 10 years old in good health. The chain is assembled from TRBV12-3 or TRBV12-4 and TRBJ1-5; the D gene assignment is ambiguous. The source material was blood. In nucleotides, the sequence is TGTGCCAGCAGTTTCTTCGCGGGCGATCAGCCCCAGCATTTT. It specifies CASSFFAGDQPQHF.